The 30 T cell receptor beta chains below were found in one sample sequenced in a study of vaccination effects on CD4 cells after COVID-19. These receptors have no known antigen. Libraries were prepared by immunoSEQ multiplex PCR; TCRdb keeps only in-frame clonotypes and omits some of them. Seen here are about 55,000 clones, roughly 70% observed once, and the top ten hold approximately 20%. Within the ViraFEST assay, antigen-specific CD4+ T cells underwent expansion with viral peptide pools prior to sequencing. The culture ran for nine to ten days, and then CD4+ T cells were isolated. Prior SARS-CoV-2 infection was absent in the vaccine recipients, as shown by negative nucleocapsid antibodies. This material consisted of CD4+ T cells from PBMCs cultured with SARS-CoV-2 spike peptides, taken before COVID-19 vaccination. The receptor set was obtained from a human donor who received a COVID-19 vaccine.

The V gene is TRBV3-1 (or the pseudogene TRBV3-2), the J gene TRBJ2-5; tentative D call: TRBD2 (7 bases). The CDR3 is made up of 13 amino acids. Germline CDR1 is LGHDT and CDR2 is YNNKEL (reference sequence). The V and J ends lost 8 bases and 1 base respectively, with 11 bases between them. CDR3 sequence: CASGRGGQETQYF. The CDR3 nucleotides are TGTGCCAGCGGTAGGGGGGGCCAAGAGACCCAGTACTTC.

This chain's CDR3 is CASSSGVRLSLGARYGYTF. CDR3 DNA sequence: TGTGCCAGCAGCTCAGGGGTCCGTCTTTCCCTGGGAGCGCGCTATGGCTACACCTTC. This chain uses TRBV9 with TRBJ1-2; D perhaps matches TRBD1 (6 bases). Trimming stripped 4 bases from V and 4 bases from J, with 29 bases between. The CDR3 has 19 amino acids. Germline CDR1 SGDLS, CDR2 YYNGEE.

The genes are TRBV5-1 and TRBJ2-1; 14 bases agree with TRBD2. The CDR3 is 17 residues long. V was pared by 0 bases and J by 8 bases, with 7 bases of the junction left unmatched. Germline CDR1 SGHRS, CDR2 YFSETQ. CDR3 amino acids: CASSLDFGTSGRYEQFF. The CDR3 coding sequence is TGCGCCAGCAGCTTGGACTTCGGGACTAGCGGGAGATATGAGCAGTTCTTC.

This clone has only a few counts. This chain links TRBV3-1 (or the pseudogene TRBV3-2) with TRBJ2-5; TRBD1 might be the D (6 bases). This CDR3 is built from 15 residues. Deletions cut 3 bases from V and 3 bases from J, with 14 bases between. CDR1 LGHDT and CDR2 YNNKEL come from the germline V gene (reference sequence). The CDR3 DNA reads TGTGCCAGCAGCCACCTTGTACAGGGCAAAGAGACCCAGTACTTC. This encodes CASSHLVQGKETQYF.

The chain has TRBV20-1 and TRBJ1-1; D gene ambiguous. This CDR3 contains 14 residues. V was clipped by 3 bases and J by 5 bases, with 16 bases between them. Per the germline V gene, CDR1 is DFQATT and CDR2 is SNEGSKA (reference sequence). CDR3 residues: CSASHSALGTEAFF. As DNA, the CDR3 is TGCAGTGCTAGTCACTCGGCCTTAGGGACTGAAGCTTTCTTT.

This clone came up once. The chain joins TRBV12-3 or TRBV12-4 to TRBJ2-2, with D hard to call. V lost 6 bases and J lost 4, with 3 bases in between. There are 11 residues in the CDR3. The CDR3 region has the DNA TGTGCCAGCAGATGCACCGGGGAGCTGTTTTTT. As protein: CASRCTGELFF.

The chain has TRBV18 and TRBJ1-5, with 9 bases lining up with TRBD1. The CDR3 has 14 amino acids. The junction had 1 base not matched to a gene; V was cut back by 2 bases and J by 5 bases. Germline CDR1 is KGHSH and CDR2 is LQKENI. CDR3 DNA: TGTGCCAGCTCACCAACAGGGGGCTATCAGCCCCAGCATTTT. This translates into CASSPTGGYQPQHF.

V gene TRBV3-1 (or the pseudogene TRBV3-2) combines with J gene TRBJ1-5; TRBD1 aligns across 9 bases. The CDR3 sequence is 14 residues long. V lost 8 bases, J lost 2 bases, and 4 bases stayed unmatched. Germline V gene lookup returns CDR1 LGHDT and CDR2 YNNKEL (reference sequence). The CDR3 region is CASGTGSGNQPQHF. The DNA of the CDR3 is TGTGCCAGCGGGACAGGGTCGGGCAATCAGCCCCAGCATTTT.

The rearrangement uses TRBV28 and TRBJ1-1; the D gene is possibly TRBD1 (6 bases). The V gene's germline CDR1 is MDHEN and CDR2 SYDVKM. The CDR3 spans 12 residues. Trimming stripped 6 bases from V and 6 bases from J, with 11 bases between. CDR3 in DNA: TGTGCCAGCAGGAAGGACAGCCCTGAAGCTTTCTTT. Its translation is CASRKDSPEAFF.

This clone was counted a single time. The chain joins TRBV15 to TRBJ2-1; TRBD2 aligns across 10 bases. CDR3 size: 16 residues. Germline V gene data show CDR1 as LNHNV and CDR2 as YYDKDF (reference sequence). V lost 6 bases to trimming and J lost 5 bases; unmatched junction nucleotides: 10. The CDR3 DNA sequence: TGTGCCACCAGGGTGGCAAGCGGGGGGGCCCACAATGAGCAGTTCTTC. Protein: CATRVASGGAHNEQFF.

This chain connects TRBV25-1 to TRBJ1-6; D uncertain. The CDR3 has 14 amino acids. Trimming removed 4 bases from V and 0 bases from J, with 4 bases in between. Germline V gene lookup returns CDR1 MGHDK and CDR2 SYGVNS. CDR3 region: CASSGSSYNSPLHF. The CDR3 DNA sequence: TGTGCCAGCAGTGGGAGCTCCTATAATTCACCCCTCCACTTT.

The DNA of the CDR3 is TGCGCCAGCAGCGAGCGGGAGAGGGATGAGCAGTTCTTC. Its protein product is CASSERERDEQFF. This sequence joins TRBV5-1 and TRBJ2-1, with 8 bases lining up with TRBD2. V lost 4 bases, J lost 8 bases, and 5 bases stayed unmatched. Germline CDR1 is SGHRS and CDR2 is YFSETQ. This CDR3 region has 13 residues. Based on the CDR3 plus reference TRBV5-1 and TRBJ2-1, the full variable domain is KAGVTQTPRYLIKTRGQQVTLSCSPISGHRSVSWYQQTPGQGLQFLFEYFSETQRNKGNFPGRFSGRQFSNSRSEMNVSTLELGDSALYLCASSERERDEQFFGPGTRLTVL.

The chain links TRBV5-6 to TRBJ1-1, with TRBD1 as a possible D gene (6 bases). Germline CDR1 is SGHDT and CDR2 is YYEEEE. This CDR3 is 15 amino acids long. The ends were cut back, 0 bases at V and 4 bases at J, with 13 bases in the middle. The CDR3 reads CASSLAGGLITEAFF. CDR3 nucleotide sequence: TGTGCCAGCAGCTTGGCCGGGGGCCTTATCACTGAAGCTTTCTTT.

J is TRBJ2-1 and V is TRBV20-1, with D perhaps matching TRBD1 or TRBD2 (5 bases each). The V gene's germline CDR1 is DFQATT and CDR2 SNEGSKA (reference sequence). This CDR3 has 15 amino acids. Trimming shortened V by 3 bases and J by 3 bases, and 15 bases separated the two germline ends. CDR3 bases: TGCAGTGCTAGTTCAGGGACCGGCAGCTACAATGAGCAGTTCTTC. This encodes CSASSGTGSYNEQFF.

The rearrangement joins TRBV7-9 to TRBJ1-3; D gene unclear. The V end was cut by 3 bases, the J end by 0 bases, with 9 bases between. CDR1 SEHNR and CDR2 FQNEAQ come from the germline V gene (reference sequence). The CDR3 has 15 residues. CDR3 amino acids: CASSFRIPSGNTIYF. The CDR3 nucleotides read TGTGCCAGCAGCTTCAGGATCCCCTCTGGAAACACCATATATTTT.

V usage is TRBV6-5 and J usage is TRBJ2-7; D is possibly TRBD1 (6 bases). Germline loops: CDR1 MNHEY, CDR2 SVGAGI. The CDR3 length is 13 residues. Deletions cut 6 bases from V and 2 bases from J, with 11 bases between. The CDR3 DNA follows: TGTGCCAGCAGCGAGGACAGTCCCTACGAGCAGTACTTC. Translated: CASSEDSPYEQYF.

The chain is built from TRBV6-2 or TRBV6-3 and TRBJ1-3; D gene ambiguous. V was clipped by 1 base and J by 8 bases, with 6 bases between them. Germline V gives CDR1 MNHEY, CDR2 SVGEGT. The CDR3 covers 12 residues. In DNA form, the CDR3 reads TGTGCCAGCAGTTACTACGCCGACACCATATATTTT. As protein: CASSYYADTIYF.

The chain uses TRBV5-1 and TRBJ2-3; 8 bases are a match to TRBD2. Germline trimming cut 6 bases from V and 0 bases from J; bases unmatched to any gene: 12. Germline CDR1 reads SGHRS; CDR2 reads YFSETQ. This CDR3 contains 17 residues. The CDR3 DNA reads TGCGCCAGCAACCCTAGCGGGTTACACTATAGCACAGATACGCAGTATTTT. Protein product: CASNPSGLHYSTDTQYF.

The genes are TRBV27 and TRBJ2-3; TRBD1 agrees at 7 bases. Trimming cost V 4 bases and J 0 bases; bases outside gene matches: 7. Germline CDR1 MNHEY, CDR2 SMNVEV (reference sequence). The CDR3 totals 16 residues. CDR3 bases: TGTGCCAGCAGTTGGACAGGCTCCTCTAGCACAGATACGCAGTATTTT. Translated, it gives CASSWTGSSSTDTQYF.

The V and J genes are TRBV5-4 and TRBJ2-1; 14 nucleotides match TRBD2. Germline trimming cut 4 bases from V and 8 bases from J; bases unmatched to any gene: 8. CDR1 and CDR2 (germline): SGHNT, YYREEE (reference sequence). The CDR3 length is 16 residues. Here the CDR3 DNA reads TGTGCCAGCAGCCGGACTAGCGGGAGGCCTAGGGATGAGCAGTTCTTC. This gives the protein CASSRTSGRPRDEQFF.

The genes are TRBV5-1 and TRBJ2-1, with D perhaps TRBD1 (5 bases). V dropped 2 bases and J dropped 8 bases, with 8 bases sitting between them. CDR1 SGHRS and CDR2 YFSETQ come from the germline V gene. The CDR3 runs to 12 residues. The CDR3 spells CASSFAGYEQFF. The CDR3 DNA is TGCGCCAGCAGCTTTGCAGGGTATGAGCAGTTCTTC.

Worth noting for this clone: This likely comes from a read error, as the CDR3 has no conserved phenylalanine or tryptophan at its end. The DNA is omitted, as the CDR3 cannot be located on it reliably, and the CDR3 follows TCRdb's listing. This sequence joins TRBV6-4 and TRBJ1-2. The length of the CDR3 is 9 amino acids, counting both ends. The germline CDR1 and CDR2 sequences are MRHNA and SNTAGT. CDR3 region: CASTWVLLR.

The chain couples TRBV4-2 to TRBJ1-1; no firm D call. The V gene lost 4 bases and the J gene lost 0 bases, with 9 bases spanning the gap. This CDR3 contains 14 residues. Germline CDR1 and CDR2: LGHNA and YNFKEQ. The CDR3 DNA sequence: TGTGCCAGCAGCCGCCGCGAGGTGAACACTGAAGCTTTCTTT. This sequence encodes CASSRREVNTEAFF.

The chain combines TRBV19 with TRBJ2-3; no clear D gene. Germline CDR1 and CDR2: LNHDA and SQIVND (reference sequence). The V and J ends lost 1 base and 3 bases respectively, with 11 bases between them. The CDR3 has 15 residues. The CDR3 loop is CASSIGIQATDTQYF. CDR3 coding DNA: TGTGCCAGTAGTATAGGGATCCAGGCTACAGATACGCAGTATTTT.

This clone occurred once. V usage is TRBV20-1 and J usage is TRBJ1-3; tentative D call: TRBD1 (5 bases). The V end was cut by 3 bases, the J end by 2 bases, with 14 bases between. This CDR3 has 15 residues. Germline V gene lookup returns CDR1 DFQATT and CDR2 SNEGSKA (reference sequence). The CDR3 sequence is CSASLSGTAGNTIYF. In nucleotides, the CDR3 is TGCAGTGCTAGTCTTTCAGGGACGGCTGGAAACACCATATATTTT.

The chain links TRBV5-8 to TRBJ2-3; D uncertain. Germline V gene sequence: CDR1 SGHTS, CDR2 YDEGEE. The CDR3 totals 13 residues. V was cut by 2 bases and J by 1 base, with 5 bases left in between. The CDR3 loop is CASSFRGTDTQYF. The CDR3 bases are TGTGCCAGCAGCTTTCGGGGCACAGATACGCAGTATTTT. The whole variable domain, remainder taken from reference TRBV5-8 and TRBJ2-3, is EAGVTQSPTHLIKTRGQQATLRCSPISGHTSVYWYQQALGLGLQFLLWYDEGEERNRGNFPPRFSGRQFPNYSSELNVNALELEDSALYLCASSFRGTDTQYFGPGTRLTVL.

The chain uses TRBV2 and TRBJ2-5; D unclear. This CDR3 contains 10 residues. The germline V gene encodes CDR1 SNHLY and CDR2 FYNNEI. With 6 bases removed from V and 4 bases from J, the gap between germline ends came to 3 bases. CDR3 coding DNA: TGTGCCAGCAGCGTAGAGACCCAGTACTTC. Residues: CASSVETQYF. Combining the CDR3 with reference TRBV2 and TRBJ2-5 gives the whole variable domain EPEVTQTPSHQVTQMGQEVILRCVPISNHLYFYWYRQILGQKVEFLVSFYNNEISEKSEIFDDQFSVERPDGSNFTLKIRSTKLEDSAMYFCASSVETQYFGPGTRLLVL.

The V call is TRBV20-1, the J call TRBJ2-1; 7 bases match TRBD1. The junction had 2 bases not matched to a gene; V was cut back by 2 bases and J by 10 bases. Looked up from germline, CDR1 is DFQATT and CDR2 is SNEGSKA (reference sequence). This CDR3 is built from 11 residues. As DNA, the CDR3 is TGCAGTGCTAGACCACAGGGGGAGCAGTTCTTC. Translated: CSARPQGEQFF.

This clone was observed a few times. The CDR3 reads CSVVRSSAGELFF. CDR3 coding DNA: TGCAGCGTTGTTCGGAGTTCGGCCGGGGAGCTGTTTTTT. J is TRBJ2-2 and V is TRBV29-1, with D unresolved. CDR1 is SQVTM and CDR2 is ANQGSEA in the germline V gene. Trimming removed 4 bases at V and 6 bases at J, with 12 bases between. This CDR3 contains 13 residues.

The sample holds one count of this clone. The chain links TRBV19 to TRBJ2-1, with TRBD2 matching 10 bases. This CDR3 region has 15 residues. Per germline, CDR1 LNHDA and CDR2 SQIVND (reference sequence). The J segment lost 4 bases and the V segment lost 7 bases, leaving 7 bases of the junction unmatched. CDR3 sequence: CASTLGLASYNEQFF. In DNA, the CDR3 is TGTGCCAGTACCTTGGGACTAGCGTCATACAATGAGCAGTTCTTC.